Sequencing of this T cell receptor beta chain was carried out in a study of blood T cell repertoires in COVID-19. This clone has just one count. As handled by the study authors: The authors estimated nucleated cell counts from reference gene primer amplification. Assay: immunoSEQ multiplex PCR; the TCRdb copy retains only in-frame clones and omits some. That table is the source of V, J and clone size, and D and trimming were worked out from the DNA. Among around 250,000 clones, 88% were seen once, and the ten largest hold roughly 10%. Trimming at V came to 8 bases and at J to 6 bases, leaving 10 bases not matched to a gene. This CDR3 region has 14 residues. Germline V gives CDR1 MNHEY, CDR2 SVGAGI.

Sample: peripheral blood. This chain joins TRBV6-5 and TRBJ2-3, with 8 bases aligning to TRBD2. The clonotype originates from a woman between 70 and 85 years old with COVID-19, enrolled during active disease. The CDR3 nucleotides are TGTGCCAGCGCCCGGGGGGGCTCTTTGGATACGCAGTATTTT. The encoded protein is CASARGGSLDTQYF.